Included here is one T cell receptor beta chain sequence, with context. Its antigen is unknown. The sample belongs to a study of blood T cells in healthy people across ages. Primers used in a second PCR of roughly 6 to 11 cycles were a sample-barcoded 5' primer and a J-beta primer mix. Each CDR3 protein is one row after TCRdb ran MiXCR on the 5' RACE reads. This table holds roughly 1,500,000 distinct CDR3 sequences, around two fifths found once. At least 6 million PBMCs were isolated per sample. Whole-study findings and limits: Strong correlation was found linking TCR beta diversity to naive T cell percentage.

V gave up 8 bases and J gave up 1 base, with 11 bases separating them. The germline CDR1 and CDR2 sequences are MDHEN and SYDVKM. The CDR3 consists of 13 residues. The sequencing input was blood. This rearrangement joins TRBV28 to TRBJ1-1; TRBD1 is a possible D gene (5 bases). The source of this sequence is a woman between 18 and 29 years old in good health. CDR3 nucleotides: TGTGCCAGCGTTCGGAGGGGGAACACTGAAGCTTTCTTT. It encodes CASVRRGNTEAFF.